Listed below are T cell receptor beta chains from one sample, sequenced in a study of lymphopenia after photon versus proton radiotherapy. Only in-frame clones appear in the TCRdb table, and some are missing; sequencing was by immunoSEQ multiplex PCR. The sample carries more than 45,000 clones, approximately 84% recorded once. The sample consisted of peripheral blood, taken from a patient treated with proton-based radiotherapy. The source of these receptors is a man aged 60 to 69 with pancreatic cancer. CDR3s include the opening cysteine and the closing phenylalanine or tryptophan. Each record gives: CDR3 protein, CDR3 DNA, J gene, clone size, V gene, D gene. D genes are given only for firm matches. The listing skips clone size in some rows; elsewhere it reads once, few, many or a size class.

CDR3aa: CASSPHTNYEQYF
CDR3nt: TGTGCCAGCAGCCCTCATACAAATTACGAGCAGTACTTC
j_gene: TRBJ2-7
abundance: .
v_gene: TRBV11-2
d_gene: .

CDR3aa: CASSTLAGGFPGELFF
CDR3nt: TGTGCCAGCAGCACTCTAGCGGGAGGGTTCCCCGGGGAGCTGTTTTTT
j_gene: TRBJ2-2
abundance: .
v_gene: TRBV9
d_gene: TRBD2

CDR3aa: CASSLIVGLRSYEQYF
CDR3nt: TGTGCCAGCAGTCTTATCGTGGGACTCCGCTCCTACGAGCAGTACTTC
j_gene: TRBJ2-7
abundance: .
v_gene: TRBV27
d_gene: .

CDR3aa: CASSPGTSGVYQETQYF
CDR3nt: TGCGCCAGCAGCCCGGGGACTAGCGGAGTGTACCAAGAGACCCAGTACTTC
j_gene: TRBJ2-5
abundance: .
v_gene: TRBV5-1
d_gene: TRBD2

CDR3aa: CASRWQGSLNEKLFF
CDR3nt: TGTGCCAGCCGGTGGCAGGGCAGTCTTAATGAAAAACTGTTTTTT
j_gene: TRBJ1-4
abundance: .
v_gene: TRBV28
d_gene: .

CDR3aa: CASRSTSHVNEQFF
CDR3nt: TGTGCCAGCAGAAGTACTAGCCACGTGAATGAGCAGTTCTTC
j_gene: TRBJ2-1
abundance: .
v_gene: TRBV28
d_gene: .

CDR3aa: CASSLSWGVGGAVSSGANVLTF
CDR3nt: TGTGCCAGCAGTTTATCGTGGGGGGTCGGAGGGGCCGTTAGCTCTGGGGCCAACGTCCTGACTTTC
j_gene: TRBJ2-6
abundance: .
v_gene: TRBV28
d_gene: .

CDR3aa: CASSPTTGGDYGYTF
CDR3nt: TGTGCCAGCAGTCCTACGACAGGGGGCGACTATGGCTACACCTTC
j_gene: TRBJ1-2
abundance: once
v_gene: TRBV2
d_gene: TRBD1

CDR3aa: CASSLPGTVYEQYF
CDR3nt: TGTGCCAGCAGTTTACCAGGGACAGTCTACGAGCAGTACTTC
j_gene: TRBJ2-7
abundance: .
v_gene: TRBV28
d_gene: TRBD1

CDR3aa: CASSLGRLNTEAFF
CDR3nt: TGTGCCAGCTCTCTGGGACGCTTGAACACTGAAGCTTTCTTT
j_gene: TRBJ1-1
abundance: .
v_gene: TRBV18
d_gene: .

CDR3aa: CASSVSGGPYEQYF
CDR3nt: TGTGCCAGCAGCGTATCTGGGGGGCCCTACGAGCAGTACTTC
j_gene: TRBJ2-7
abundance: once
v_gene: TRBV9
d_gene: .

CDR3aa: CASSLSTRDRGRASYEQYF
CDR3nt: TGTGCCAGCAGTTTATCGACTCGGGATCGAGGGAGGGCCTCCTACGAGCAGTACTTC
j_gene: TRBJ2-7
abundance: .
v_gene: TRBV27
d_gene: TRBD2

CDR3aa: CASSMGSGTPERGAFF
CDR3nt: TGTGCCAGTAGTATGGGGTCAGGGACACCTGAACGGGGAGCTTTCTTT
j_gene: TRBJ1-1
abundance: .
v_gene: TRBV19
d_gene: .

CDR3aa: CASSPRATAGAYEQYF
CDR3nt: TGTGCCAGCAGCCCCCGAGCGACAGCAGGGGCCTACGAGCAGTACTTC
j_gene: TRBJ2-7
abundance: .
v_gene: TRBV9
d_gene: .

CDR3aa: CASSSSRDSFEYEQYF
CDR3nt: TGTGCCAGCAGCTCGTCCCGGGACAGCTTTGAGTACGAGCAGTACTTC
j_gene: TRBJ2-7
abundance: .
v_gene: TRBV7-8
d_gene: TRBD1

CDR3aa: CASSVRGSGSYEQYF
CDR3nt: TGTGCCAGCAGTGTAAGGGGGTCGGGTTCCTACGAGCAGTACTTC
j_gene: TRBJ2-7
abundance: .
v_gene: TRBV6-1
d_gene: .

CDR3aa: CASSQDRGNSYEQYF
CDR3nt: TGCGCCAGCAGCCAAGATCGTGGAAACTCCTACGAGCAGTACTTC
j_gene: TRBJ2-7
abundance: .
v_gene: TRBV4-3
d_gene: .

CDR3aa: CASSSGGSSYNEQFF
CDR3nt: TGTGCCAGCAGCTCCGGCGGGAGCTCCTACAATGAGCAGTTCTTC
j_gene: TRBJ2-1
abundance: .
v_gene: TRBV5-4
d_gene: TRBD2

CDR3aa: CASSQLAGVQEQYF
CDR3nt: TGTGCCAGCAGCCAACTAGCGGGAGTGCAAGAGCAGTACTTC
j_gene: TRBJ2-7
abundance: .
v_gene: TRBV4-2
d_gene: TRBD2

CDR3aa: CAISESSQPQHF
CDR3nt: TGTGCCATCAGTGAGTCGAGCCAGCCCCAGCATTTT
j_gene: TRBJ1-5
abundance: .
v_gene: TRBV10-3
d_gene: .

CDR3aa: CASSYRDRVDEQYF
CDR3nt: TGTGCCAGCAGTTACCGGGACAGGGTAGACGAGCAGTACTTC
j_gene: TRBJ2-7
abundance: .
v_gene: TRBV6-5
d_gene: TRBD1

CDR3aa: CASSVDPGQSSGNTIYF
CDR3nt: TGTGCCAGCAGCGTAGATCCGGGACAAAGCTCTGGAAACACCATATATTTT
j_gene: TRBJ1-3
abundance: .
v_gene: TRBV9
d_gene: .

CDR3aa: CASSPKNRGFSYEQYF
CDR3nt: TGTGCCAGCTCACCGAAGAACAGGGGATTCTCCTACGAGCAGTACTTC
j_gene: TRBJ2-7
abundance: .
v_gene: TRBV18
d_gene: TRBD1

CDR3aa: CASSSLQGNYGYTF
CDR3nt: TGTGCCAGCAGCTCCCTACAGGGGAACTATGGCTACACCTTC
j_gene: TRBJ1-2
abundance: .
v_gene: TRBV5-4
d_gene: TRBD1

CDR3aa: CASSQDQGLSAPYEQYF
CDR3nt: TGTGCCAGCAGCCAAGATCAAGGATTGAGCGCGCCTTACGAGCAGTACTTC
j_gene: TRBJ2-7
abundance: .
v_gene: TRBV7-9
d_gene: .

CDR3aa: CASSDSPNTNQPQHF
CDR3nt: TGTGCCAGCAGTGACTCCCCGAATACCAATCAGCCCCAGCATTTT
j_gene: TRBJ1-5
abundance: .
v_gene: TRBV6-4
d_gene: .

CDR3aa: CASSLSPSGQYEQYF
CDR3nt: TGTGCCAGCAGTTTATCCCCTAGCGGACAGTACGAGCAGTACTTC
j_gene: TRBJ2-7
abundance: .
v_gene: TRBV28
d_gene: .

CDR3aa: CASSAPGEAYEQYF
CDR3nt: TGTGCCAGCAGCGCTCCCGGGGAGGCCTACGAGCAGTACTTC
j_gene: TRBJ2-7
abundance: .
v_gene: TRBV5-6
d_gene: .